One and the same sample provided the 19 T cell receptor beta chains below, sequenced in a study of T cell responses to AZD1222 COVID-19 vaccine. The table came from immunoSEQ multiplex PCR; TCRdb's copy has only in-frame clones and leaves some out. The data contain 100,000 or so clones, roughly 88% of them singletons. This specimen was peripheral blood, taken on day 0 of AZD1222 vaccination. Receptors were obtained from an adult in good health.

V and J are TRBV5-4 and TRBJ2-5, with 7 nucleotides matching TRBD1. The CDR3 extends over 15 amino acids. Trimming took 4 bases from V and 8 from J; bases not matched to a gene: 14. From germline, CDR1 is SGHNT and CDR2 YYREEE (reference sequence). CDR3 sequence reads: CASSPENGQELTQYF. CDR3 DNA sequence: TGTGCCAGCAGCCCTGAAAATGGACAGGAGCTCACCCAGTACTTC.

J is TRBJ2-1 and V is TRBV29-1, with 8 nucleotides matching TRBD2. The CDR3 consists of 17 residues. Germline assignment: CDR1 SQVTM and CDR2 ANQGSEA. Trimming removed 5 bases from V and 0 bases from J; junction bases left unmatched: 12. CDR3 in DNA: TGCAGCGTTAGCGGTACTAGCGGTTGGAGCTCCTACAATGAGCAGTTCTTC. Protein product: CSVSGTSGWSSYNEQFF.

The chain is built from TRBV6-5 and TRBJ1-2; 7 bases align to TRBD1. Germline CDR1 and CDR2: MNHEY and SVGAGI. The trim removed 5 bases at V and 4 bases at J, leaving 7 bases unmatched. The CDR3 runs to 14 residues. CDR3 nucleotide sequence: TGTGCCAGCAGTCGCCTCGACAGGGCCTATGGCTACACCTTC. This encodes CASSRLDRAYGYTF.

The chain links TRBV7-3 to TRBJ1-3; the D is unclear. The V end lost 9 bases, the J end lost 0 bases, and 12 bases lay between the germline ends. Germline loops: CDR1 SGHTA, CDR2 FQGTGA. The CDR3 totals 14 residues. Here the CDR3 DNA reads TGTGCCAGAAACCGACGGTTCTCTGGAAACACCATATATTTT. It is translated as CARNRRFSGNTIYF.

This chain connects TRBV6-2 or TRBV6-3 to TRBJ2-7; D possibly corresponds to TRBD2 (6 bases). The CDR3 loop spans 15 amino acids. Germline V CDR1 and CDR2: MNHEY, SVGEGT. Deletions cut 1 base from V and 5 bases from J, with 15 bases between. In nucleotides, the CDR3 is TGTGCCAGCAGTTACTGGGCGGGACTTGGGGACGAGCAGTACTTC. Translation: CASSYWAGLGDEQYF.

This clone was observed a few times. The chain joins TRBV28 to TRBJ1-5, with TRBD1 identical over 9 bases. This CDR3 contains 16 residues. The V and J ends lost 1 base and 0 bases, in that order; junction bases with no gene match: 1. CDR1 is MDHEN and CDR2 is SYDVKM in the germline V gene. CDR3 residues: CASSLSTGGSNQPQHF. The CDR3 DNA reads as TGTGCCAGCAGTTTATCGACAGGGGGTAGCAATCAGCCCCAGCATTTT.

This rearrangement joins TRBV15 to TRBJ2-7; D ambiguous. This CDR3 has 12 residues. V was shortened by 2 bases and J by 7 bases, with 9 bases between the two germline ends. Germline V gene sequence: CDR1 LNHNV, CDR2 YYDKDF (reference sequence). The CDR3 here is CATSRNRLEQYF. The CDR3 bases are TGTGCCACCAGCAGAAACAGACTGGAGCAGTACTTC. Filled out from reference TRBV15 and TRBJ2-7, the complete variable domain reads DAMVIQNPRYQVTQFGKPVTLSCSQTLNHNVMYWYQQKSSQAPKLLFHYYDKDFNNEADTPDNFQSRRPNTSFCFLDIRSPGLGDTAMYLCATSRNRLEQYFGPGTRLTVT.

V and J are TRBV7-2 and TRBJ2-2; TRBD1 aligns across 9 bases. Germline assignment: CDR1 SGHTA and CDR2 FQGNSA. After removal of 7 bases from V and 4 bases from J, the junction contained 10 bases not matched to a gene. The CDR3 contains 16 residues. DNA of the CDR3: TGTGCCAGCAAAGCCCCAACAGGGGGCGGCACCGGGGAGCTGTTTTTT. It codes for CASKAPTGGGTGELFF.

The chain recombines TRBV19 with TRBJ1-1, with D perhaps TRBD1 (5 bases). The length of the CDR3 is 13 residues. CDR1 LNHDA and CDR2 SQIVND come from the germline V gene (reference sequence). The V end lost 10 bases, the J end lost 0 bases, and 12 bases lay between the germline ends. The CDR3 nucleotides are TGTGCCACGGGGGGACGGTTGAACACTGAAGCTTTCTTT. Protein product: CATGGRLNTEAFF.

The rearrangement joins TRBV20-1 to TRBJ2-7, with TRBD1 as a possible D gene (6 bases). V was pared by 6 bases and J by 7 bases, with 13 bases between. The CDR3 extends over 11 amino acids. The V gene's germline CDR1 is DFQATT and CDR2 SNEGSKA (reference sequence). The CDR3 coding sequence is TGCAGTGCAAGGACAGAAATTGAGCAGTACTTC. It is translated as CSARTEIEQYF.

The chain has TRBV5-6 and TRBJ1-6; D is ambiguous. With 2 bases removed from V and 7 bases from J, the gap between germline ends came to 7 bases. The V gene's germline CDR1 is SGHDT and CDR2 YYEEEE. CDR3 length: 13 amino acids. The CDR3 loop reads CASSLRENSPLHF. CDR3 nucleotide sequence: TGTGCCAGCAGCTTAAGGGAGAATTCACCCCTCCACTTT.

V usage is TRBV6-5 and J usage is TRBJ1-2; 8 bases are shared with TRBD1. Per germline, CDR1 MNHEY and CDR2 SVGAGI. The trim removed 5 bases at V and 4 bases at J, leaving 9 bases unmatched. The CDR3 loop spans 15 amino acids. Here the CDR3 reads CASSTQGEGGYGYTF. CDR3 nucleotide sequence: TGTGCCAGCAGTACACAGGGGGAGGGGGGCTATGGCTACACCTTC.

This clone has just a few counts. The chain is built from TRBV2 and TRBJ2-7; no clear D. Trimming pared 0 bases from V and 2 bases from J, leaving 5 bases between. The CDR3 length is 13 residues. The germline gives CDR1 SNHLY, CDR2 FYNNEI. CDR3 in DNA: TGTGCCAGCAGTGAAGCACAAGCCTACGAGCAGTACTTC. This codes for CASSEAQAYEQYF.

The rearrangement joins TRBV7-2 to TRBJ1-4, with D possibly TRBD1 on 6 matching bases. This CDR3 is built from 14 residues. The germline CDR1 and CDR2 sequences are SGHTA and FQGNSA. With 2 bases removed from V and 8 bases from J, the gap between germline ends came to 12 bases. The CDR3 DNA sequence: TGTGCCAGCAGCTTATCGGGGGGCGGGGAAAAACTGTTTTTT. Translated: CASSLSGGGEKLFF. The variable domain in full, completed from reference TRBV7-2 and TRBJ1-4, reads GAGVSQSPSNKVTEKGKDVELRCDPISGHTALYWYRQSLGQGLEFLIYFQGNSAPDKSGLPSDRFSAERTGGSVSTLTIQRTQQEDSAVYLCASSLSGGGEKLFFGSGTQLSVL.

This clone was counted once. The chain is built from TRBV6-5 and TRBJ1-4, with D perhaps matching TRBD1 (5 bases). The ends were cut back, 6 bases at V and 7 bases at J, with 12 bases in the middle. The length of the CDR3 is 13 residues. CDR1 MNHEY and CDR2 SVGAGI come from the germline V gene. The CDR3 DNA follows: TGTGCCAGCAGAGGGGTCGAAATTGAAAAACTGTTTTTT. Its protein is CASRGVEIEKLFF.

The chain couples TRBV9 to TRBJ1-1; D might be TRBD1 (5 bases). The length of the CDR3 is 13 residues. Between the trimmed V and J ends, which lost 3 bases and 6 bases, there was a span of 12 bases. The germline V gene encodes CDR1 SGDLS and CDR2 YYNGEE. As DNA, the CDR3 is TGTGCCAGCAGCGCCTGGGGGGGGGCTGAAGCTTTCTTT. Protein product: CASSAWGGAEAFF. The full variable domain, with the rest looked up from reference TRBV9 and TRBJ1-1, is DSGVTQTPKHLITATGQRVTLRCSPRSGDLSVYWYQQSLDQGLQFLIQYYNGEERAKGNILERFSAQQFPDLHSELNLSSLELGDSALYFCASSAWGGAEAFFGQGTRLTVV.

The rearrangement joins TRBV5-1 to TRBJ2-1; 7 bases map to TRBD1. Germline V lookup: CDR1 SGHRS, CDR2 YFSETQ. The CDR3 runs to 12 residues. J was trimmed by 8 bases and V by 3 bases; bases with no gene match: 2. CDR3 coding DNA: TGCGCCAGCAGCTCTACAGGGGATGAGCAGTTCTTC. Amino acid sequence: CASSSTGDEQFF.

The V and J genes are TRBV3-1 (or the pseudogene TRBV3-2) and TRBJ2-7; TRBD2 matches at 12 bases. The CDR3 covers 15 residues. J gave up 2 bases and V 1 base, and 0 bases lay outside the gene matches. Germline lookup yields CDR1 LGHDT and CDR2 YNNKEL (reference sequence). The CDR3, as DNA: TGTGCCAGCAGCCAAGCTAGCGGGGGGGCCTACGAGCAGTACTTC. Protein: CASSQASGGAYEQYF.

In this sample, this clone turned up once. The chain combines TRBV28 with TRBJ1-1; weak D call: TRBD1 (5 bases). CDR1 and CDR2 (germline): MDHEN, SYDVKM. V was pared by 7 bases and J by 4 bases, with 19 bases between. The CDR3 is made up of 15 amino acids. DNA of the CDR3: TGTGCCAGCACCTTACATACCTCGGGGGGCACTGAAGCTTTCTTT. Its translation is CASTLHTSGGTEAFF.